The 27 T cell receptor beta chains listed next were all sequenced from one sample in a study of shared clonotypes between healthy human individuals. Libraries were prepared by immunoSEQ multiplex PCR; TCRdb keeps only in-frame clonotypes and omits some of them. The profile shows 2.3 million or so clones, more than 85% of them singletons. Material: naive CD4+ T cells from PBMCs. Subset given: CD45RA+ positively selected. These receptors all come from a man between 18 and 35 years old in good health. Some clones in this sample may be carry-over from other donors' samples.

DNA of the CDR3: TGTGCCAGCAGCTTGAGGCAGGCTCTCACAGATACGCAGTATTTT. Protein product: CASSLRQALTDTQYF. The V and J genes are TRBV7-2 and TRBJ2-3; D gene uncertain. The CDR3 consists of 15 residues. Germline V gene data show CDR1 as SGHTA and CDR2 as FQGNSA. V was clipped by 3 bases and J by 2 bases, with 12 bases between them.

The chain carries TRBV11-2 and TRBJ2-4; no clear D. This CDR3 spans 11 amino acids. V lost 2 bases and J lost 16, with 12 bases in between. In germline, CDR1 is SGHAT, CDR2 FQNNGV. CDR3 sequence reads: CASSLRSARYF. The CDR3 nucleotides are TGTGCCAGCAGCTTACGGTCTGCTCGTTACTTC.

The chain uses TRBV6-6 and TRBJ2-7; 7 positions agree with TRBD1. The CDR3 is 13 residues long. V trimming: 10 bases; J trimming: 3 bases; junction bases outside the gene matches: 9. Germline V gives CDR1 MNHNY, CDR2 SVGAGI (reference sequence). CDR3 bases: TGTGCCACCCGGGTCAACAGGGGCTACGAGCAGTACTTC. Translated, it gives CATRVNRGYEQYF.

The V and J genes are TRBV15 and TRBJ2-5; TRBD1 might be the D (6 bases). V lost 3 bases to trimming and J lost 12 bases, with 17 bases between them. The CDR3 is made up of 13 amino acids. Germline-derived CDR1 and CDR2 are LNHNV and YYDKDF (reference sequence). DNA of the CDR3: TGTGCCACCAGCAGGCAGGGGACGGAGCTTGAGTACTTC. It translates to CATSRQGTELEYF.

The gene calls are TRBV6-5 and TRBJ2-2, with TRBD2 matching 7 bases. Germline CDR1 MNHEY, CDR2 SVGAGI. Losses at the gene ends were 10 bases for V and 5 bases for J; bases not matched to a gene: 10. The CDR3 extends over 14 amino acids. The CDR3 DNA sequence: TGTGCCACGGGGGGAACTACTAAAACCGGGGAGCTGTTTTTT. It yields the protein CATGGTTKTGELFF.

In its sample, this clone was seen once. V and J are TRBV28 and TRBJ1-2, with TRBD1 matching over 9 bases. Germline-derived CDR1 and CDR2 are MDHEN and SYDVKM. With V trimmed by 7 bases and J by 8 bases, 11 bases remained unmatched. The CDR3 contains 14 residues. CDR3 loop: CASTVQGAWKGYTF. Written as DNA, the CDR3 is TGTGCCAGCACCGTACAGGGGGCTTGGAAAGGCTACACCTTC.

Notes on this clone: The sample contains more than one DNA sequence encoding this CDR3. CDR3 loop: CASSSPGVNTEAFF. The CDR3 DNA sequence: TGTGCCAGCAGTTCCCCAGGAGTGAACACTGAAGCTTTCTTT. The chain couples TRBV6-5 to TRBJ1-1; D ambiguous. The CDR3 runs 14 residues. V gave up 4 bases and J gave up 0 bases, with 9 bases separating them. Per germline, CDR1 MNHEY and CDR2 SVGAGI.

The V call is TRBV7-3, the J call TRBJ2-3; D might be TRBD2 (6 bases). The CDR3 extends over 18 amino acids. Germline V CDR1 and CDR2: SGHTA, FQGTGA. V lost 2 bases and J lost 0, with 18 bases in between. As DNA, the CDR3 is TGTGCCAGCAGCTTATTCGGCCTAGCGTCTACTAGCACAGATACGCAGTATTTT. Residues: CASSLFGLASTSTDTQYF.

The gene calls are TRBV5-4 and TRBJ2-5, with D perhaps TRBD1 or TRBD2 (5 bases each). V lost 4 bases, J lost 3 bases, and 16 bases lay in between. Germline V gives CDR1 SGHNT, CDR2 YYREEE (reference sequence). This CDR3 region has 15 residues. The CDR3 loop reads CASSGPGTKKETQYF. For the CDR3, the DNA is TGTGCCAGCAGCGGACCCGGGACCAAAAAAGAGACCCAGTACTTC.

V and J are TRBV11-1 and TRBJ2-1, with 9 bases identical to TRBD2. Germline CDR1 is SGHAT and CDR2 is FQDESV (reference sequence). This CDR3 has 16 amino acids. V gave up 4 bases and J gave up 3 bases; unmatched junction bases: 7. The CDR3 spells CASSSRLAVSYNEQFF. The CDR3 DNA sequence: TGTGCCAGCAGCTCCAGACTAGCGGTAAGCTACAATGAGCAGTTCTTC.

CDR3 sequence (DNA): TGTGCCAGCAGCCAAGCGGGGAGAGTTGAGCAGTTCTTC. Amino acid sequence: CASSQAGRVEQFF. This sequence joins TRBV14 and TRBJ2-1; TRBD2 is a possible D gene (5 bases). The CDR3 contains 13 residues. Per the germline V gene, CDR1 is SGHDN and CDR2 is FVKESK. The V gene lost 1 base and the J gene lost 9 bases, with 10 bases spanning the gap.

V gene TRBV14 combines with J gene TRBJ2-3; 10 nucleotides agree with TRBD2. Looked up from germline, CDR1 is SGHDN and CDR2 is FVKESK. After removal of 5 bases from V and 2 bases from J, the junction contained 4 bases not matched to a gene. CDR3 length: 15 residues. This chain's CDR3 is CASSRTSGNTDTQYF. Written as DNA, the CDR3 is TGTGCCAGCAGCAGGACTAGCGGAAACACAGATACGCAGTATTTT.

CDR3 amino acids: CASSPGERGTGELFF. CDR3 in DNA: TGTGCCAGCAGCCCCGGGGAGCGGGGCACCGGGGAGCTGTTTTTT. The V call is TRBV5-8, the J call TRBJ2-2, with 7 bases aligning to TRBD2. Germline-derived CDR1 and CDR2 are SGHTS and YDEGEE. Germline trimming cut 4 bases from V and 4 bases from J; bases unmatched to any gene: 7. The CDR3 has 15 amino acids.

This rearrangement joins TRBV6-4 to TRBJ1-1; 9 nucleotides line up with TRBD1. The CDR3 totals 14 residues. CDR1 and CDR2 (germline): MRHNA, SNTAGT. V was clipped by 4 bases and J by 2 bases; unmatched bases: 2. In nucleotides, the CDR3 is TGTGCCAGCAGTGTGACAGGGGGTAACACTGAAGCTTTCTTT. It yields the protein CASSVTGGNTEAFF.

The gene calls are TRBV6-5 and TRBJ2-7; no reliable D call. This CDR3 contains 13 residues. Germline V lookup: CDR1 MNHEY, CDR2 SVGAGI. Trimming removed 4 bases at V and 5 bases at J, with 12 bases between. The CDR3 loop is CASSSLSHHEQYF. The CDR3 DNA is TGTGCCAGCAGTTCCCTGTCCCACCACGAGCAGTACTTC.

The chain employs TRBV5-1 and TRBJ2-2; 9 nucleotides line up with TRBD1. J lost 6 bases, V lost 4 bases, and 10 bases had no gene match. This CDR3 comprises 16 residues. CDR1 SGHRS and CDR2 YFSETQ come from the germline V gene. The CDR3 spells CASSPNRGLGAGELFF. The CDR3 DNA reads as TGCGCCAGCAGCCCCAACAGGGGGCTAGGGGCCGGGGAGCTGTTTTTT.

This clone was observed once. V and J are TRBV19 and TRBJ2-1; 12 bases line up with TRBD2. From germline, CDR1 is LNHDA and CDR2 SQIVND (reference sequence). V lost 4 bases and J lost 4; bases outside the gene matches: 2. The CDR3 sequence is 15 residues long. In DNA form, the CDR3 reads TGTGCCAGTAGTAGACTAGCGGGAGTGTACAATGAGCAGTTCTTC. Residues: CASSRLAGVYNEQFF.

This clone has only one observation. This chain joins TRBV2 and TRBJ2-5, with D hard to call. Matching the DNA end better, TRBJ2-7 makes the J call doubtful. Germline lookup yields CDR1 SNHLY and CDR2 FYNNEI. This CDR3 comprises 13 residues. The CDR3: CASTPDPSYEQYF. The DNA of the CDR3 is TGTGCCAGCACCCCAGACCCCTCCTACGAGCAGTACTTC.

On this clone itself: The same CDR3 can be traced to other DNA sequences in this sample. The chain uses TRBV10-3 and TRBJ2-7; a possible D gene is TRBD2 (5 bases). Germline CDR1 and CDR2: ENHRY and SYGVKD. The CDR3 sequence is 14 residues long. Trimming took 4 bases from V and 2 from J, leaving 12 bases between them. DNA for the CDR3: TGTGCCATCAGTGCATCAGGACTTGCCTACGAGCAGTACTTC. Its translation: CAISASGLAYEQYF.

V is TRBV28 and J is TRBJ1-3; 7 bases map to TRBD1. Looked up from germline, CDR1 is MDHEN and CDR2 is SYDVKM. CDR3 length: 15 residues. The V gene end was trimmed by 8 bases and the J gene end by 2 bases; junction bases not matched to a gene: 9. CDR3 region: CASGYPGTAGNTIYF. For the CDR3, the DNA is TGTGCCAGCGGGTACCCCGGGACAGCTGGAAACACCATATATTTT.

For this clone: At one boundary the junction diverges from the germline segment, which might be a read error. The chain links TRBV11-3 to TRBJ2-5; the D is unclear. The CDR3 consists of 16 residues. The germline CDR1 and CDR2 sequences are SGHNT and YENEEA. The CDR3, as DNA: TGTGCCAGCAGCCCCGGGCCTGCAAGTGGTCAAGGGACCCAGTACTTC. Protein product: CASSPGPASGQGTQYF.

The genes are TRBV28 and TRBJ2-2; TRBD1 or TRBD2 may be the D gene (6 bases each). Germline assignment: CDR1 MDHEN and CDR2 SYDVKM. V was shortened by 2 bases and J by 4 bases, with 20 bases between the two germline ends. There are 18 residues in the CDR3. CDR3 nucleotide sequence: TGTGCCAGCAGTTTAATCAGCATTTGGGGGGCGGGCACCGGGGAGCTGTTTTTT. Protein: CASSLISIWGAGTGELFF.

The chain recombines TRBV10-1 with TRBJ2-7; 8 nucleotides line up with TRBD1. The CDR3 sequence is 15 residues long. Germline CDR1 WNHNN, CDR2 SYGVQD (reference sequence). V was clipped by 5 bases and J by 0 bases; unmatched bases: 6. The CDR3 DNA reads as TGCGCCAGCAGTTCGACGGGACAGGACTCCTACGAGCAGTACTTC. The encoded protein is CASSSTGQDSYEQYF.

The chain combines TRBV28 with TRBJ2-7; 12 bases match TRBD2. Per germline, CDR1 MDHEN and CDR2 SYDVKM. The CDR3 spans 16 residues. With V trimmed by 5 bases and J by 2 bases, 7 bases remained unmatched. The chain's CDR3 is CASSPTLAGGTYEQYF. The CDR3 bases are TGTGCCAGCAGTCCCACTCTAGCGGGAGGGACCTACGAGCAGTACTTC.

In its sample, this clone was seen a few times. The chain recombines TRBV6-1 with TRBJ1-2; D ambiguous. The V end lost 4 bases, the J end lost 3 bases, and 9 bases lay between the germline ends. This CDR3 has 13 residues. Germline lookup yields CDR1 MNHNS and CDR2 SASEGT. The CDR3 region is CASSVDGHYGYTF. DNA for the CDR3: TGTGCCAGCAGTGTGGACGGACACTATGGCTACACCTTC.

The CDR3 spells CASSKDPRSSTEAFF. The CDR3 region has the DNA TGTGCCAGCAGCAAGGACCCCAGGTCAAGCACTGAAGCTTTCTTT. The J gene is TRBJ1-1, the V gene TRBV7-2; D not certain. Per germline, CDR1 SGHTA and CDR2 FQGNSA. The CDR3 runs 15 residues. With 5 bases removed from V and 4 bases from J, the gap between germline ends came to 17 bases.

The chain joins TRBV6-6 to TRBJ2-7; 8 nucleotides line up with TRBD1. This CDR3 has 14 amino acids. The trim removed 10 bases at V and 7 bases at J, leaving 15 bases unmatched. The germline CDR1 and CDR2 sequences are MNHNY and SVGAGI (reference sequence). CDR3 bases: TGTGCCACCTCCCAGGGGGCTCACCAGGGGGAGCAGTACTTC. Translating it yields CATSQGAHQGEQYF.